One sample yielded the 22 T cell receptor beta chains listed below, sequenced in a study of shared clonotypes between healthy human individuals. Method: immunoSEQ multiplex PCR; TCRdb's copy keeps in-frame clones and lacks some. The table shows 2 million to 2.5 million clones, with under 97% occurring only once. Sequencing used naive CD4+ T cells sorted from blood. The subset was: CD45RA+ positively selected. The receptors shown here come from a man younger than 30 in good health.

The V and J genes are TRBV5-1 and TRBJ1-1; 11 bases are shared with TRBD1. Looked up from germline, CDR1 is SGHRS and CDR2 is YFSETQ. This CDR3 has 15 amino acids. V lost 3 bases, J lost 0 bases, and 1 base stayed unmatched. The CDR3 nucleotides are TGCGCCAGCAGCTGGGACAGGGGGTTGAACACTGAAGCTTTCTTT. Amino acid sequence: CASSWDRGLNTEAFF.

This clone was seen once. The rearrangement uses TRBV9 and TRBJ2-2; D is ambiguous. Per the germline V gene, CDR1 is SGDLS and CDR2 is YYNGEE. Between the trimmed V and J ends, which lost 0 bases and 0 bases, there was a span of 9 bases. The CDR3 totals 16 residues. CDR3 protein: CASSVGPASNTGELFF. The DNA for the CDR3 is TGTGCCAGCAGCGTAGGTCCTGCGTCGAACACCGGGGAGCTGTTTTTT.

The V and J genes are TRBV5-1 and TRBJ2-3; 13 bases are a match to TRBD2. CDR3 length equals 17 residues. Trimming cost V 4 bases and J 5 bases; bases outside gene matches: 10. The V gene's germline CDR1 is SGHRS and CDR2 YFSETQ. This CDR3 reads CASSPPGTSGKGDTQYF. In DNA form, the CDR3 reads TGCGCCAGCAGCCCGCCCGGGACTAGCGGGAAGGGAGATACGCAGTATTTT. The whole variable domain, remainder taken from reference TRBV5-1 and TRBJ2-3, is KAGVTQTPRYLIKTRGQQVTLSCSPISGHRSVSWYQQTPGQGLQFLFEYFSETQRNKGNFPGRFSGRQFSNSRSEMNVSTLELGDSALYLCASSPPGTSGKGDTQYFGPGTRLTVL.

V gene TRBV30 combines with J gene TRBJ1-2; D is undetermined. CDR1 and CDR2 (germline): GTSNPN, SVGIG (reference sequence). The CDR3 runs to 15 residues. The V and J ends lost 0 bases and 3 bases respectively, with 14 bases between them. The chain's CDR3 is CAWSVRRALDYGYTF. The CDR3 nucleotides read TGTGCCTGGAGTGTAAGGCGAGCCTTAGACTATGGCTACACCTTC. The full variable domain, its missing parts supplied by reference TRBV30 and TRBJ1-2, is SQTIHQWPATLVQPVGSPLSLECTVEGTSNPNLYWYRQAAGRGLQLLFYSVGIGQISSEVPQNLSASRPQDRQFILSSKKLLLSDSGFYLCAWSVRRALDYGYTFGSGTRLTVV.

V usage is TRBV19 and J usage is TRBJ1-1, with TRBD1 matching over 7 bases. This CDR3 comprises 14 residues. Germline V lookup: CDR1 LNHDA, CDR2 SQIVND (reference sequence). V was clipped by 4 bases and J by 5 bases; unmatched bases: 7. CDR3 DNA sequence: TGTGCCAGTAGTAGTCTCAGGGGGTGGACTGAAGCTTTCTTT. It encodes CASSSLRGWTEAFF.

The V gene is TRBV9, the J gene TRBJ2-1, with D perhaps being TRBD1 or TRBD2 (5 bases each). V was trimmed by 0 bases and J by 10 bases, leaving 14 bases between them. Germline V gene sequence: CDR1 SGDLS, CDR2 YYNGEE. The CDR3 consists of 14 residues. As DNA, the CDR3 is TGTGCCAGCAGCGTAGAGGTAGCCCGGGGCGAGCAGTTCTTC. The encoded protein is CASSVEVARGEQFF.

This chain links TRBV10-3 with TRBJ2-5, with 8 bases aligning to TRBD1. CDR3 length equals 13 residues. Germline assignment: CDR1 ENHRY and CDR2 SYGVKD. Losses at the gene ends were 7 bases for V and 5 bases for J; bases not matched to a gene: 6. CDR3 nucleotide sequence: TGTGCCATCACGACAGGGGTCGGCGAGACCCAGTACTTC. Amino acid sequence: CAITTGVGETQYF.

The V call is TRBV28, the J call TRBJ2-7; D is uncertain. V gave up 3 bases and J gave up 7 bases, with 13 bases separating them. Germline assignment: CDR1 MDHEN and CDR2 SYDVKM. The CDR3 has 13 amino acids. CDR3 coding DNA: TGTGCCAGCAGTTTCGACCCCTCTAGGGAGCAGTACTTC. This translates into CASSFDPSREQYF.

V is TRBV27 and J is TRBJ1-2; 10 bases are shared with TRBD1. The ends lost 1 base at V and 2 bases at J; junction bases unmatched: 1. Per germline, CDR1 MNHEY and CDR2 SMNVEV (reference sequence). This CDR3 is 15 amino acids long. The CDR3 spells CASSLWGQGNYGYTF. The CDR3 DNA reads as TGTGCCAGCAGTTTATGGGGACAGGGGAACTATGGCTACACCTTC.

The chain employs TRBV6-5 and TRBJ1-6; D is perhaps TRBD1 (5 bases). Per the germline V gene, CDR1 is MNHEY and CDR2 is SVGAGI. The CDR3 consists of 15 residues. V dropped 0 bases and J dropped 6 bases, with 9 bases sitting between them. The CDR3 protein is CASSYSRQPNSPLHF. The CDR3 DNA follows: TGTGCCAGCAGTTACTCGAGACAGCCTAATTCACCCCTCCACTTT.

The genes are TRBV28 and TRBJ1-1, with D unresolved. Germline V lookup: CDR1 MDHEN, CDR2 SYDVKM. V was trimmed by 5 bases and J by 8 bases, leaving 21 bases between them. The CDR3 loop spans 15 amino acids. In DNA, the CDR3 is TGTGCCAGCAGTGCCACTTTCCGGGATCGAGGCGAAGCTTTCTTT. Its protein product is CASSATFRDRGEAFF.

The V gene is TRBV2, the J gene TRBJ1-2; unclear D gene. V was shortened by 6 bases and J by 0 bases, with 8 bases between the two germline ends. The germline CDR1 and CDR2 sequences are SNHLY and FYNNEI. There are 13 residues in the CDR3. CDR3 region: CASRADANYGYTF. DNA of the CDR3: TGTGCCAGCAGGGCGGACGCTAACTATGGCTACACCTTC.

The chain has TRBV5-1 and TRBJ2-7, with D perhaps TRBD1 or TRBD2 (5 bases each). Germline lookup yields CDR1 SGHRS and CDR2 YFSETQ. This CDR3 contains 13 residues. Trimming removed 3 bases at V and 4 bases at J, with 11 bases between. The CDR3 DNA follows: TGCGCCAGCAGCTCAAACGAGGGGTACGAGCAGTACTTC. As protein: CASSSNEGYEQYF.

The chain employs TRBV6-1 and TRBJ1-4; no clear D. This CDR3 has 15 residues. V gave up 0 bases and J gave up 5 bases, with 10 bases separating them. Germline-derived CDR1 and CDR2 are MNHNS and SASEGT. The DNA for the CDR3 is TGTGCCAGCAGTGAAGCGCCTGGTTCGAATGAAAAACTGTTTTTT. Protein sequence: CASSEAPGSNEKLFF.

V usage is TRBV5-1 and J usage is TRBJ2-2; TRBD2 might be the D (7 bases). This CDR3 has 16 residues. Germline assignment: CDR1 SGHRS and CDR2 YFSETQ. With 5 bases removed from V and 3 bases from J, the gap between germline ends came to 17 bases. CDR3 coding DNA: TGCGCCAGCAGACTGTTCAGGGGAGGGGACACCGGGGAGCTGTTTTTT. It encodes CASRLFRGGDTGELFF.

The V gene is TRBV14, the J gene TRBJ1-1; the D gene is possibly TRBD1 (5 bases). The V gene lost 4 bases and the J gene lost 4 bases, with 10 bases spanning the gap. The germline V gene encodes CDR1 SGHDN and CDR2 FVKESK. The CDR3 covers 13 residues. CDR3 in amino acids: CASSLTQGTEAFF. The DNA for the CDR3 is TGTGCCAGCAGCCTGACCCAGGGCACTGAAGCTTTCTTT.

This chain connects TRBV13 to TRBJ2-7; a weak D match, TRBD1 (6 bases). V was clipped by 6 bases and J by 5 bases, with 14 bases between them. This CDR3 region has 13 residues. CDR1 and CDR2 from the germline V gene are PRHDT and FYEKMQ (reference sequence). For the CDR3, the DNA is TGTGCCAGCAGAAACTTCAGGGGCAACGAGCAGTACTTC. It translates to CASRNFRGNEQYF. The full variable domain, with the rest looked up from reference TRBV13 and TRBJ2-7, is AAGVIQSPRHLIKEKRETATLKCYPIPRHDTVYWYQQGPGQDPQFLISFYEKMQSDKGSIPDRFSAQQFSDYHSELNMSSLELGDSALYFCASRNFRGNEQYFGPGTRLTVT.

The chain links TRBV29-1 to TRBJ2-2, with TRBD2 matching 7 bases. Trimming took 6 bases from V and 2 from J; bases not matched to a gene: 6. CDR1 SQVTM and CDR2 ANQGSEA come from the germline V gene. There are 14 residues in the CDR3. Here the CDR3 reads CSVAGPGNTGELFF. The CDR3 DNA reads TGCAGCGTAGCGGGACCGGGAAACACCGGGGAGCTGTTTTTT.

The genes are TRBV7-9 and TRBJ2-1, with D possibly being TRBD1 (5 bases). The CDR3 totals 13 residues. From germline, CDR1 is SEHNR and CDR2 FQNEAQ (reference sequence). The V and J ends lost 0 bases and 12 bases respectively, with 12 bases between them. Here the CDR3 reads CASSLAPGRGQFF. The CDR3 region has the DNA TGTGCCAGCAGCTTAGCGCCCGGAAGGGGGCAGTTCTTC.

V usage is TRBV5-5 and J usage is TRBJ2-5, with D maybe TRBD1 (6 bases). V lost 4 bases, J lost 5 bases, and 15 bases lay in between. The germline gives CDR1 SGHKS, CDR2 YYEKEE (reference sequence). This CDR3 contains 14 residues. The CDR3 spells CASSPSQGRETQYF. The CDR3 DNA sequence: TGTGCCAGCAGCCCGAGTCAGGGGCGGGAGACCCAGTACTTC.

As DNA, the CDR3 is TGCGCCAGCAGCCAGGATTACAGGGGTTCAGATACGCAGTATTTT. It yields the protein CASSQDYRGSDTQYF. The genes are TRBV4-3 and TRBJ2-3; the match to TRBD1 covers 7 bases. The length of the CDR3 is 15 residues. Germline CDR1 and CDR2: LGHNA and YSLEER. J gave up 4 bases and V 3 bases, and 7 bases lay outside the gene matches.

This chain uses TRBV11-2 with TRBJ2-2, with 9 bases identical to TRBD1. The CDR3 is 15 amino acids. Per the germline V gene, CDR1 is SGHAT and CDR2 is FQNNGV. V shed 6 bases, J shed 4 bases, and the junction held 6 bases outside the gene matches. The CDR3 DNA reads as TGTGCCAGCAGTCGGACAGGGGCCGGCACCGGGGAGCTGTTTTTT. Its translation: CASSRTGAGTGELFF.